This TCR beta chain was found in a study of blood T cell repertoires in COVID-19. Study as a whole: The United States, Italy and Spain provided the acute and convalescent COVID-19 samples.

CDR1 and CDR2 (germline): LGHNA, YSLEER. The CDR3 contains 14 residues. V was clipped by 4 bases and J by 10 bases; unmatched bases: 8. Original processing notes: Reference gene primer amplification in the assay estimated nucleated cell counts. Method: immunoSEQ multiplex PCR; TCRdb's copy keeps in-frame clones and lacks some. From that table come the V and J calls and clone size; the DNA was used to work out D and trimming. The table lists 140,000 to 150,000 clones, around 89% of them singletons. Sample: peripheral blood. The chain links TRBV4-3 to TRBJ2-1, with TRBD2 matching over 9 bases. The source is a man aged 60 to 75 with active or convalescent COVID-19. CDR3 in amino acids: CASSLSGGGGEQFF. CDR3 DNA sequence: TGCGCCAGCAGCCTTAGCGGGGGCGGGGGGGAGCAGTTCTTC.